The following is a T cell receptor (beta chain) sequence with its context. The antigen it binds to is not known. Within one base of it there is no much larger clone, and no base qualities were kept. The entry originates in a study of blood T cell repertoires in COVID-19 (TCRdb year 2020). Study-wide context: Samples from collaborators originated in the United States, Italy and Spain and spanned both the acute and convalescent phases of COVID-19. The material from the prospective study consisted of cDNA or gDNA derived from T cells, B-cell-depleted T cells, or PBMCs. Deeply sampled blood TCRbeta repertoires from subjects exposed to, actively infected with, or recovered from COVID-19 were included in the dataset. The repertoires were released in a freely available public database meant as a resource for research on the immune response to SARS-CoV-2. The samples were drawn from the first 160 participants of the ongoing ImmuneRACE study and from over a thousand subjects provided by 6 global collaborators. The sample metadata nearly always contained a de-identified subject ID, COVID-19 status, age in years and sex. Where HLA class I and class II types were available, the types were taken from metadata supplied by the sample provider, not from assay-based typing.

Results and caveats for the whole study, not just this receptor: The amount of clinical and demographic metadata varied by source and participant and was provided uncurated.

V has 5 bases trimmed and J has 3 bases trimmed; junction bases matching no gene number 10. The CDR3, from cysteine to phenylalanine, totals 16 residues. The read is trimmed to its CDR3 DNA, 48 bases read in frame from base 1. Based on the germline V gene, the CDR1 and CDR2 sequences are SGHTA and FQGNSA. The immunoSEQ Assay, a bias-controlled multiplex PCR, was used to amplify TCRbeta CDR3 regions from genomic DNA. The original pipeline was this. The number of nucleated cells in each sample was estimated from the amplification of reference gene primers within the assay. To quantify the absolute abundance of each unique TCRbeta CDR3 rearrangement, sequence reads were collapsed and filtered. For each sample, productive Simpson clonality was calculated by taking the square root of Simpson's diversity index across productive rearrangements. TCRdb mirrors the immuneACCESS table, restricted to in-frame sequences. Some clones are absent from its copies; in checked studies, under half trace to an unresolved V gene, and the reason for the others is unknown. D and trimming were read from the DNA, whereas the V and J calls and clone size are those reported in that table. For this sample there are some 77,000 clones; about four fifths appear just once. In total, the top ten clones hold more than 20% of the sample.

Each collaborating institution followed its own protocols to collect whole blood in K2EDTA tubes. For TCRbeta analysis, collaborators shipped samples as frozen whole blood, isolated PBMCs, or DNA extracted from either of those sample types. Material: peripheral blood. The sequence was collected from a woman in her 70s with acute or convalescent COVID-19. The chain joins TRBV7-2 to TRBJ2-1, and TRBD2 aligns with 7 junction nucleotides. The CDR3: CASSGAGALVYNEQFF. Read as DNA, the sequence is TGTGCCAGCAGCGGGGCGGGAGCCCTCGTCTACAATGAGCAGTTCTTC.